Sequencing of this T cell receptor beta chain was carried out in a study of CD8+CD57+ T cells in acquired aplastic anemia. The study profiled TCR beta VDJ and CDR3 using genomic DNA as template. TCRdb independently ran MiXCR on the reads; one entry per CDR3 protein. The sample consists of over 150,000 distinct CDR3 sequences, 48% of them appearing once. The ends were cut back, 0 bases at V and 2 bases at J, with 9 bases in the middle. CDR1 is DFQATT and CDR2 is SNEGSKA in the germline V gene (reference sequence). This CDR3 has 14 residues. In its sample, this clonotype was seen many times. Patients chosen for sequencing had CD8+CD57+ cells that had expanded, as shown by flow cytometry.

The sample taken for sequencing was sorted CD4+, CD8+, or CD8+CD57+ T cells (not recorded which) from PBMCs. The V call is TRBV20-1, the J call TRBJ2-3; D possibly uses TRBD1 or TRBD2 (5 bases each). This receptor was identified in a human donor with aplastic anemia. CDR3 sequence reads: CSARDLGTTDTQYF. CDR3 bases: TGCAGTGCTAGAGATTTGGGGACCACAGATACGCAGTATTTT.